This entry features one TCR beta chain sequence. The antigen is unknown. This CDR3 spans 14 amino acids. CDR1 and CDR2 (germline): SGHTA, FQGTGA. The V gene end was trimmed by 5 bases and the J gene end by 2 bases; junction bases not matched to a gene: 4. Libraries were prepared by immunoSEQ multiplex PCR; TCRdb keeps only in-frame clonotypes and omits some of them. The sample includes 100,000 to 150,000 clones, about 89% seen only once; the top ten take around 10%. This record comes from a study of T cell responses to AZD1222 COVID-19 vaccine. The study, taken as a whole, reports: Rises in breadth and depth of Spike-specific TCRs came after two AZD1222 doses. There were mostly white British donors and more females than males, and clonal diversity was possibly underestimated. Reportedly, nearly half of unique spike TCRs recognized epitopes outside B.1.351/B.1.1.7 mutations.

This sequence originates from an adult in good health. This sequence joins TRBV7-3 and TRBJ2-3, with 7 bases identical to TRBD2. The source material was peripheral blood, sampled on day 0 of MenACWY control vaccination. The DNA of the CDR3 is TGTGCCAGCAGCCTCGGACTAGACACAGATACGCAGTATTTT. Its protein is CASSLGLDTDTQYF.